The source of this TCR beta chain is a study of control samples from healthy donors and cancer patients. Here immunoSEQ multiplex PCR was the method, and the copy in TCRdb shows in-frame clones only, minus some. The sample records roughly 450,000 clones, more than 80% being singletons. CDR1 is MNHNS and CDR2 is SASEGT in the germline V gene. This CDR3 contains 13 residues. Trimming removed 2 bases at V and 1 base at J, with 6 bases between. The sequencing sample was made of PBMCs. The chain has TRBV6-1 and TRBJ2-7, with no clear D. This TCR derives from a man aged 40-49 years with head and neck cancer. The CDR3 nucleotides read TGTGCCAGCAGTGAAAACATATCCTACGAGCAGTACTTC. It yields the protein CASSENISYEQYF.